The 10 T cell receptor beta chains below were found in one sample sequenced in a study of cytomegalovirus exposure and HLA in healthy donors. Libraries were prepared by immunoSEQ multiplex PCR; TCRdb keeps only in-frame clonotypes and omits some of them. Among roughly 330,000 clones listed, 87% were seen once. The material sequenced was PBMCs. All receptors come from a woman between 25 and 40 years old in good health and CMV-seropositive.

The gene calls are TRBV7-6 and TRBJ2-2, with D tentatively TRBD2 (6 bases). The germline V and J ends were trimmed by 1 base and 1 base, with 13 bases remaining between them. Looked up from germline, CDR1 is SGHVS and CDR2 is FNYEAQ. This CDR3 is 17 amino acids long. CDR3 loop: CASSLVGGPRNTGELFF. Here the CDR3 DNA reads TGTGCCAGCAGCTTAGTGGGGGGACCTAGGAACACCGGGGAGCTGTTTTTT.

J is TRBJ1-2 and V is TRBV23-1; D is unresolved. TRBV23-1 counts as an open reading frame of uncertain function. The V end was cut by 3 bases, the J end by 4 bases, with 24 bases between. The CDR3 loop spans 18 amino acids. CDR3 region: CASSHLLVQTIGVYGYTF. The CDR3 DNA follows: TGCGCCAGCAGTCATCTATTAGTCCAAACGATCGGGGTCTATGGCTACACCTTC.

The J gene is TRBJ2-5, the V gene TRBV6-5; D is tentatively TRBD1 or TRBD2 (5 bases each). CDR3 length: 16 residues. Between the trimmed V and J ends, which lost 2 bases and 0 bases, there was a span of 13 bases. Looked up from germline, CDR1 is MNHEY and CDR2 is SVGAGI. In DNA form, the CDR3 reads TGTGCCAGCAGTTACGAGGGACGCCGGTACCAAGAGACCCAGTACTTC. This codes for CASSYEGRRYQETQYF.

The J gene is TRBJ2-3, the V gene TRBV28, with D possibly being TRBD1 (6 bases). Germline V lookup: CDR1 MDHEN, CDR2 SYDVKM. CDR3 length: 16 residues. V was cut by 3 bases and J by 3 bases, with 16 bases left in between. CDR3 region: CASSLYRQASTDTQYF. CDR3 in DNA: TGTGCCAGCAGTTTGTATCGACAGGCTTCGACAGATACGCAGTATTTT.

This clone was counted between two and nine times. The CDR3 DNA reads as TGCGCCAGCAGCGACTTAGGTGAGCAGTTCTTC. This encodes CASSDLGEQFF. J is TRBJ2-1 and V is TRBV5-1; D not certain. Germline V gene sequence: CDR1 SGHRS, CDR2 YFSETQ. Trimming pared 4 bases from V and 9 bases from J, leaving 8 bases between. The CDR3 is made up of 11 amino acids.

The J gene is TRBJ2-7, the V gene TRBV25-1, with D possibly being TRBD2 (6 bases). Deletions cut 3 bases from V and 5 bases from J, with 14 bases between. Germline values: CDR1 MGHDK, CDR2 SYGVNS. CDR3 length: 14 amino acids. CDR3 sequence: CASSDIGSLHEQYF. The CDR3, as DNA: TGTGCCAGCAGTGATATCGGGAGCCTCCACGAGCAGTACTTC.

The chain links TRBV28 to TRBJ1-1; TRBD1 agrees at 9 bases. V lost 6 bases, J lost 1 base, and 3 bases stayed unmatched. This CDR3 has 14 amino acids. Germline CDR1 MDHEN, CDR2 SYDVKM. CDR3 sequence reads: CASSWDRENTEAFF. In DNA, the CDR3 is TGTGCCAGCAGCTGGGACAGGGAGAACACTGAAGCTTTCTTT.

The table lists this clone with a few counts. This rearrangement joins TRBV9 to TRBJ1-4; D call uncertain. This CDR3 has 14 residues. The germline V and J ends were trimmed by 1 base and 2 bases, with 6 bases remaining between them. Germline CDR1 and CDR2: SGDLS and YYNGEE. The chain's CDR3 is CASSVTGTNEKLFF. For the CDR3, the DNA is TGTGCCAGCAGCGTAACGGGTACTAATGAAAAACTGTTTTTT.

This clone has just one count. This chain uses TRBV7-6 with TRBJ2-5; 11 bases agree with TRBD2. With 1 base clipped from V and 5 bases from J, the junction kept 12 bases outside the gene matches. CDR3 size: 18 residues. The germline V gene encodes CDR1 SGHVS and CDR2 FNYEAQ. The CDR3 sequence is CASSLGEVAGGPQETQYF. Here the CDR3 DNA reads TGTGCCAGCAGCTTAGGCGAGGTAGCGGGAGGGCCTCAGGAGACCCAGTACTTC.

This clone has more than one count but fewer than ten. The chain recombines TRBV29-1 with TRBJ1-2, with 8 bases matching TRBD1. V trimming: 0 bases; J trimming: 4 bases; junction bases outside the gene matches: 4. This CDR3 has 14 residues. The germline CDR1 and CDR2 sequences are SQVTM and ANQGSEA. In nucleotides, the CDR3 is TGCAGCGTTGAAGACGTCAGGGGGCCCTATGGCTACACCTTC. It codes for CSVEDVRGPYGYTF.